This T cell receptor (beta chain) was found in a study of siplizumab effects on memory and regulatory T cells (dated by TCRdb to the late 2010s). Turning to the overall study: The effect of the anti-CD2 antibody siplizumab on alloreactive T-cell subsets was examined in allogeneic mixed lymphocyte reactions constructed from human PBMCs.

A note on this clone: Its antigen has not been determined. Base-call qualities are not available, and no considerably larger clone is one nucleotide away.

Broad study findings and their caveats: Greater diversity appeared to be present in unstimulated naive T cells than in memory T cells, and a substantial contribution to the alloresponse seemed to be made by naive cells. A naive or memory phenotype could not be assigned to roughly 80-96% of proliferating CD4+ or CD8+ clones. Because sequences below about 10^-5 frequency were poorly captured, only a minor fraction of alloreactive clones could be mapped to unstimulated subsets. The cumulative frequency of alloreactive sequences traceable to unstimulated CD4+ memory T cells was significantly reduced by siplizumab. The suppressive function of proliferating Tregs from siplizumab cultures was not functionally confirmed. In reactions with siplizumab, an average of approximately 69% of mappable alloreactive CD4+ clones were Treg-derived, compared with roughly 26% in control reactions.

The library was obtained by the immunoSEQ multiplex PCR assay. Each sample had roughly 100,000 TCR templates assayed by the deep sequencing platform. Genomic DNA extracted from sorted T cells was used for TCRbeta CDR3 sequencing. Under the source paper's analysis protocol: Clonal analysis of TCRbeta CDR3 data was done in the R programming language. Unstimulated samples were compared with post-reaction CFSE-low samples to define alloreactive CD4+ and CD8+ clones. Regulatory or non-regulatory origin of alloreactive CD4+ clones was assigned by matching sequences to the sorted unstimulated Treg and non-Treg repertoires. TCRdb retrieved this table from immuneACCESS and kept in-frame rearrangements only. Not all clones are present; in checked studies, unresolved V genes account for under half, and no reason is known for the remainder. V and J calls and clone size come straight from that table; D and trimming were deduced from the DNA. The sample includes 50,000 or so clones, with under 98% observed a single time. Of the sample, 0.55% to 0.65% falls within the top ten clones.

The germline V gene (reference sequence) gives CDR1 as LNHDA and CDR2 as SQIVND. V sheds 2 bases and J sheds 6 bases, leaving 14 bases between their ends. From cysteine to phenylalanine, the CDR3 is 15 amino acids long. Of all the DNA, just the CDR3 is kept, 45 bases in frame from base 1. Additional sequencing covered unstimulated subsets from three donor pairs, namely CD8+ effector memory, CD4+ naive, CD8+ TEMRA, CD4+ memory and CD8+ naive. Sorted unstimulated T cells and proliferating T cells recovered from mixed lymphocyte reactions underwent TCRbeta CDR3 sequencing. Fresh whole blood from around 11 HLA-typed healthy donors was used to isolate PBMCs.

Sequenced material: naive CD4+ T cells sorted from blood. According to the study, the label for this sample's cell subset or site signals: unstimulated naive T cells. The chain is assembled from TRBV19 and TRBJ1-3, and perhaps TRBD1 as D gene, on 6 matching bases. The receptor was isolated from a human donor in good health. In nucleotides, the sequence is TGTGCCAGTAGTATAAGGCGGGCAGGGGAAAACACCATATATTTT. Translated, this gives CASSIRRAGENTIYF.